The 16 T cell receptor beta chains below were found in one sample sequenced in a study of blood T cell repertoires in COVID-19. Sequencing used immunoSEQ multiplex PCR; TCRdb keeps in-frame clones, though not all of them. The sample carries fewer than 50,000 clones, 65% to 85% recorded once. The sample consisted of peripheral blood. These receptors were obtained from an elderly woman with active or convalescent COVID-19.

The chain has TRBV5-1 and TRBJ1-2, with 8 bases lining up with TRBD1. Germline CDR1 is SGHRS and CDR2 is YFSETQ. Trimming removed 0 bases from V and 5 bases from J; junction bases left unmatched: 12. This CDR3 contains 17 residues. This CDR3 is CASSLGAGGRRIYGYTF. CDR3 in DNA: TGCGCCAGCAGCTTGGGGGCAGGGGGCAGGCGAATTTATGGCTACACCTTC.

This chain joins TRBV7-2 and TRBJ2-6; TRBD1 is a possible D gene (5 bases). The CDR3 is made up of 15 amino acids. Germline CDR1 is SGHTA and CDR2 is FQGNSA. V lost 4 bases to trimming and J lost 4 bases, with 11 bases between them. The CDR3 loop is CASSWQGAGANVLTF. The CDR3 nucleotides are TGTGCCAGCAGCTGGCAGGGTGCCGGGGCCAACGTCCTGACTTTC.

V usage is TRBV24-1 and J usage is TRBJ2-1, with TRBD1 matching over 9 bases. V dropped 4 bases and J dropped 4; count of bases not matched to a gene: 13. Germline CDR1 KGHDR, CDR2 SFDVKD. This CDR3 spans 18 amino acids. As DNA, the CDR3 is TGTGCCACCAGTGACAACCACCTGACAGGGGGTTTGTACAATGAGCAGTTCTTC. This sequence encodes CATSDNHLTGGLYNEQFF.

CDR3: CASRRWINPSFDGYTF. In DNA, the CDR3 is TGTGCCTCGAGGAGGTGGATTAACCCCTCCTTTGACGGCTACACCTTC. This sequence joins TRBV30 and TRBJ1-2; D is uncertain. CDR3 length: 16 residues. Looked up from germline, CDR1 is GTSNPN and CDR2 is SVGIG (reference sequence). Trimming shortened V by 7 bases and J by 8 bases, and 29 bases separated the two germline ends.

The J gene is TRBJ2-2, the V gene TRBV28, with 11 bases fitting TRBD2. Trimming removed 2 bases from V and 4 bases from J; junction bases left unmatched: 6. CDR3 length: 17 amino acids. CDR1 is MDHEN, CDR2 SYDVKM, per germline. The CDR3 reads CASSLLLAGAGTGELFF. CDR3 nucleotides: TGTGCCAGCAGTTTACTACTAGCGGGGGCGGGCACCGGGGAGCTGTTTTTT.

The chain employs TRBV6-5 and TRBJ2-3, with D possibly TRBD1 on 5 matching bases. This CDR3 has 16 amino acids. V was clipped by 2 bases and J by 0 bases, with 12 bases between them. Germline lookup yields CDR1 MNHEY and CDR2 SVGAGI. The CDR3 coding sequence is TGTGCCAGCAGTTACCGAGCAGGGAACAGCACAGATACGCAGTATTTT. It specifies CASSYRAGNSTDTQYF.

V gene TRBV19 combines with J gene TRBJ1-1, with D possibly matching TRBD1 (6 bases). The V end was cut by 8 bases, the J end by 0 bases, with 10 bases between. Germline assignment: CDR1 LNHDA and CDR2 SQIVND (reference sequence). The CDR3 length is 13 residues. The CDR3 is CASFTGMNTEAFF. Here the CDR3 DNA reads TGTGCCAGTTTTACAGGGATGAACACTGAAGCTTTCTTT.

This clone was seen more than once but under ten times. The rearrangement joins TRBV7-2 to TRBJ2-1; 7 bases match TRBD2. J lost 7 bases, V lost 2 bases, and 14 bases had no gene match. The length of the CDR3 is 17 residues. CDR1 SGHTA and CDR2 FQGNSA come from the germline V gene. This CDR3 reads CASSLFRRERVRNEQFF. The CDR3 region has the DNA TGTGCCAGCAGCTTATTTCGGCGGGAGAGGGTTAGGAATGAGCAGTTCTTC.

The CDR3 region is CASSHSPNEQFF. The CDR3 DNA sequence: TGTGCCAGCAGCCATAGCCCGAATGAGCAGTTCTTC. The chain carries TRBV3-1 (or the pseudogene TRBV3-2) and TRBJ2-1; no definite D call. CDR1 and CDR2 from the germline V gene are LGHDT and YNNKEL (reference sequence). The CDR3 extends over 12 amino acids. Deletions cut 3 bases from V and 7 bases from J, with 7 bases between.

The CDR3 here is CASSRTGRIYEQYF. Written as DNA, the CDR3 is TGTGCCAGCAGTAGGACAGGGAGGATTTACGAGCAGTACTTC. This chain uses TRBV2 with TRBJ2-7; 8 nucleotides agree with TRBD1. J was trimmed by 4 bases and V by 5 bases; bases with no gene match: 7. CDR3 length: 14 residues. Germline V gene sequence: CDR1 SNHLY, CDR2 FYNNEI.

The chain has TRBV6-2 or TRBV6-3 and TRBJ2-4; a weak D match, TRBD2 (6 bases). The germline CDR1 and CDR2 sequences are MNHEY and SVGEGT. With 1 base removed from V and 4 bases from J, the gap between germline ends came to 11 bases. The CDR3 spans 15 residues. The CDR3, as DNA: TGTGCCAGCAGTTACTTCGCTGGGGGGAAAAACATTCAGTACTTC. This gives the protein CASSYFAGGKNIQYF.

The chain recombines TRBV20-1 with TRBJ2-1, with 11 bases matching TRBD2. The germline V gene has CDR1 DFQATT and CDR2 SNEGSKA (reference sequence). V was pared by 3 bases and J by 9 bases, with 7 bases of the junction left unmatched. The CDR3 runs to 14 residues. DNA of the CDR3: TGCAGTGCTAGTCCCAGACTAGCGGGACGTGAGCAGTTCTTC. Translation: CSASPRLAGREQFF.

V is TRBV7-9 and J is TRBJ1-4; D gene unclear. The V and J ends lost 5 bases and 1 base respectively, with 11 bases between them. Germline CDR1 is SEHNR and CDR2 is FQNEAQ (reference sequence). This CDR3 is 15 amino acids long. CDR3 residues: CASSRESGTNEKLFF. CDR3 nucleotide sequence: TGTGCCAGCAGCAGGGAGAGCGGAACTAATGAAAAACTGTTTTTT.

The gene calls are TRBV7-9 and TRBJ2-7; 7 positions agree with TRBD2. CDR3 length: 14 amino acids. After removal of 1 base from V and 4 bases from J, the junction contained 4 bases not matched to a gene. CDR1 and CDR2 from the germline V gene are SEHNR and FQNEAQ (reference sequence). CDR3 DNA: TGTGCCAGCAGCTTAGGCGGGAGCGGGTACGAGCAGTACTTC. It is translated as CASSLGGSGYEQYF.

This chain's CDR3 is CASSLTGTNNEQFF. The CDR3 DNA reads as TGTGCCAGCAGCTTAACAGGGACAAACAATGAGCAGTTCTTC. The chain recombines TRBV7-3 with TRBJ2-1; perhaps TRBD1 as D (6 bases). V lost 0 bases to trimming and J lost 5 bases, with 8 bases between them. The CDR3 length is 14 residues. Per the germline V gene, CDR1 is SGHTA and CDR2 is FQGTGA.

This rearrangement joins TRBV7-9 to TRBJ1-4; TRBD1 matches at 11 bases. This CDR3 has 15 residues. CDR1 SEHNR and CDR2 FQNEAQ come from the germline V gene (reference sequence). Losses at the gene ends were 8 bases for V and 3 bases for J; bases not matched to a gene: 5. The DNA of the CDR3 is TGTGCCAGCCGGACAGGGGGCGCGGCTAATGAAAAACTGTTTTTT. Translated: CASRTGGAANEKLFF.